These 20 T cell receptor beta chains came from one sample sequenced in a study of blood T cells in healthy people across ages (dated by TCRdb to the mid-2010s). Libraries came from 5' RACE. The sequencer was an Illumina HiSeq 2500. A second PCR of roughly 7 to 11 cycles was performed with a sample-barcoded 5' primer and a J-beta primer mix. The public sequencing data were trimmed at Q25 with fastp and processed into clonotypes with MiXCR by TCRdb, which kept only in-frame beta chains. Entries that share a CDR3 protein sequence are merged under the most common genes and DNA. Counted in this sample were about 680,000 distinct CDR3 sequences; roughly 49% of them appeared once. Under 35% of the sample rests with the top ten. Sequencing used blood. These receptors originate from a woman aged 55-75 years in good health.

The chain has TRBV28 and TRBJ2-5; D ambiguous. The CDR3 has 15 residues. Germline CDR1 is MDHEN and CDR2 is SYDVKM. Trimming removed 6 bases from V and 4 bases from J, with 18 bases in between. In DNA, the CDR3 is TGTGCCAGCAGGTCGGAGCCGGGCCGTATAGAGACCCAGTACTTC. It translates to CASRSEPGRIETQYF.

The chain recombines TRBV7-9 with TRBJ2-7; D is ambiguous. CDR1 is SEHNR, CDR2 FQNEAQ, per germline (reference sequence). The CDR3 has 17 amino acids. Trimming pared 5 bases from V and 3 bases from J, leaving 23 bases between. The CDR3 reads CASSGDIVPVSLYEQYF. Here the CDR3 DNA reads TGTGCCAGCAGCGGCGACATAGTCCCCGTTTCTCTCTACGAGCAGTACTTC.

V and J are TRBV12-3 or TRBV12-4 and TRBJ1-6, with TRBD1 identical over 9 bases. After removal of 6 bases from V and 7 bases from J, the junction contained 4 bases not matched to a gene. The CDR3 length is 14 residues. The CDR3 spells CASSEGTGNSPLHF. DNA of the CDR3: TGTGCCAGCAGCGAAGGGACAGGGAATTCACCCCTCCACTTT.

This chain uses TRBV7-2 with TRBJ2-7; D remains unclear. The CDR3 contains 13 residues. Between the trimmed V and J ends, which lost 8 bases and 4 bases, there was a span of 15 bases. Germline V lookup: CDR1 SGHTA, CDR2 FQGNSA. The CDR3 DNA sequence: TGTGCCAGCGGCTACCGATACACTTACGAGCAGTACTTC. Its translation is CASGYRYTYEQYF.

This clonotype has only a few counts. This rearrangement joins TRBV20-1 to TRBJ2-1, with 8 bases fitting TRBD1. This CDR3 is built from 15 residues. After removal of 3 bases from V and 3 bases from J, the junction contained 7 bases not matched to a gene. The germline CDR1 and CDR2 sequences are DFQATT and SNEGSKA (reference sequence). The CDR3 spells CSARARDRNYNEQFF. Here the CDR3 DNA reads TGCAGTGCTAGGGCCCGGGACAGGAACTACAATGAGCAGTTCTTC.

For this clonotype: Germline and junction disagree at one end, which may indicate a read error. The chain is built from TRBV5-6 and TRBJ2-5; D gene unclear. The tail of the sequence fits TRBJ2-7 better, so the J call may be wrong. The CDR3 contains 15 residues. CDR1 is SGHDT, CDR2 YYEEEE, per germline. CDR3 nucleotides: TGTGCCGGCAGCTTGGCCAGGCAGTACTCCTACGAGCAGTACTTC. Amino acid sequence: CAGSLARQYSYEQYF.

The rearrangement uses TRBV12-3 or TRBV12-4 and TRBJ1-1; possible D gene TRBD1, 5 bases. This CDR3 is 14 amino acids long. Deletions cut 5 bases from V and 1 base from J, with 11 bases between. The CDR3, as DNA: TGTGCCAGCAGTCGGGGGTCATGGAACACTGAAGCTTTCTTT. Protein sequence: CASSRGSWNTEAFF.

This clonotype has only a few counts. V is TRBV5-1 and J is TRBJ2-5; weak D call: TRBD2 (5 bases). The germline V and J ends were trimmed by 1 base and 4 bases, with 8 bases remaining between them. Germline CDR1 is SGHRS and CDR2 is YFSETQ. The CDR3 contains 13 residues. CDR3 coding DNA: TGCGCCAGCAGCTTGTTGAGCGGAGAGACCCAGTACTTC. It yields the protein CASSLLSGETQYF.

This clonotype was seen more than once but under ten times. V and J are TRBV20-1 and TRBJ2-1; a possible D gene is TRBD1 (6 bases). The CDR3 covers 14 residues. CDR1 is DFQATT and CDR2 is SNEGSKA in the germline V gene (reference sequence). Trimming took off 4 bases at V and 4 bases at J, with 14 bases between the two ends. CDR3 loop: CSANRRGSYNEQFF. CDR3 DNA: TGCAGTGCTAACCGCAGGGGTTCTTACAATGAGCAGTTCTTC.

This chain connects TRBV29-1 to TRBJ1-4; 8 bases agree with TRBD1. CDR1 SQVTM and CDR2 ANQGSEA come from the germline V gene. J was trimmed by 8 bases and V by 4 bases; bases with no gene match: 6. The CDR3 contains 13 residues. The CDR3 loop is CSVVGTGGEKLFF. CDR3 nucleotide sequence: TGCAGCGTTGTTGGGACAGGTGGAGAAAAACTGTTTTTT. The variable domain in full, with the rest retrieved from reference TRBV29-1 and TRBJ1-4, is SAVISQKPSRDICQRGTSLTIQCQVDSQVTMMFWYRQQPGQSLTLIATANQGSEATYESGFVIDKFPISRPNLTFSTLTVSNMSPEDSSIYLCSVVGTGGEKLFFGSGTQLSVL.

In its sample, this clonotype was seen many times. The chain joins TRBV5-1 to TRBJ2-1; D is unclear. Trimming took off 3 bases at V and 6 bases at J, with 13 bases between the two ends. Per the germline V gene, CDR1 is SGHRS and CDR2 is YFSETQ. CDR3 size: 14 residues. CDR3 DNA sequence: TGCGCCAGCAGCTCCCAAATTCTATCCAATGAGCAGTTCTTC. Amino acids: CASSSQILSNEQFF. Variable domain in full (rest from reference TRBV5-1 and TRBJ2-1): KAGVTQTPRYLIKTRGQQVTLSCSPISGHRSVSWYQQTPGQGLQFLFEYFSETQRNKGNFPGRFSGRQFSNSRSEMNVSTLELGDSALYLCASSSQILSNEQFFGPGTRLTVL.

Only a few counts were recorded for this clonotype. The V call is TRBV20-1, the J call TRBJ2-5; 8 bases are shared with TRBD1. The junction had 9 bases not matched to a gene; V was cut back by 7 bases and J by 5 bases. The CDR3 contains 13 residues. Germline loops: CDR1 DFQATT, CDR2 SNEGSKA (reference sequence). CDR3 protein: CSVPTGDGETQYF. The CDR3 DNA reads TGCAGTGTCCCGACAGGGGATGGTGAGACCCAGTACTTC.

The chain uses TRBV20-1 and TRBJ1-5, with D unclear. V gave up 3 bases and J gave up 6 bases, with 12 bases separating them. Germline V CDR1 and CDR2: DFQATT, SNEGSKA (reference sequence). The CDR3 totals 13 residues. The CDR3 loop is CSASVNRVQPQHF. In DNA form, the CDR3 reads TGCAGTGCTAGTGTAAACCGGGTTCAGCCCCAGCATTTT.

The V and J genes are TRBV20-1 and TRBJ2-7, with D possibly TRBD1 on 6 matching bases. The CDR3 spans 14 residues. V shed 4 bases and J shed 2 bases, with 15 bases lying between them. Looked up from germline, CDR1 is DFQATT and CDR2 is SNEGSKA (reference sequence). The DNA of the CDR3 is TGCAGTGCTAACCCGCCAGGGGCACCCTACGAGCAGTACTTC. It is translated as CSANPPGAPYEQYF.

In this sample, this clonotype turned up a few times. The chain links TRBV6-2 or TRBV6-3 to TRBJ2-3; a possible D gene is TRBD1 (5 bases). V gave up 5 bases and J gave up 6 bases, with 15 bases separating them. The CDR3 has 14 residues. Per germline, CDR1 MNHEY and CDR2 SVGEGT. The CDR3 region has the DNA TGTGCCAGCAGTCTTCGACAGCTCCTGGATACGCAGTATTTT. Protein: CASSLRQLLDTQYF.

The CDR3 here is CASSFRGELEAFF. Written as DNA, the CDR3 is TGTGCCAGCAGCTTCAGGGGTGAACTTGAAGCTTTCTTT. The chain joins TRBV7-2 to TRBJ1-1, with D tentatively TRBD1 (6 bases). V dropped 3 bases and J dropped 7 bases, with 12 bases sitting between them. Germline CDR1 is SGHTA and CDR2 is FQGNSA. This CDR3 contains 13 residues.

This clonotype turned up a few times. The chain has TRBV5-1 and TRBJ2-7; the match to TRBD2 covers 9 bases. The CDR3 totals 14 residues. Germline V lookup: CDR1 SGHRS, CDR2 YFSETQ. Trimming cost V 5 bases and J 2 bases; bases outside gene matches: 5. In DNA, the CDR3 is TGCGCCAGCAGTATGGTAGCGGGAGCCTACGAGCAGTACTTC. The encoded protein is CASSMVAGAYEQYF.

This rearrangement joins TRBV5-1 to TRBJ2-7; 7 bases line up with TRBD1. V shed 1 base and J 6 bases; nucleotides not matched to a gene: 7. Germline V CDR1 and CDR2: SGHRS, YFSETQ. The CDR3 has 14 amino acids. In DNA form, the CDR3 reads TGCGCCAGCAGCTTGAAAGGGGGCGCCTCCGAGCAGTACTTC. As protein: CASSLKGGASEQYF.

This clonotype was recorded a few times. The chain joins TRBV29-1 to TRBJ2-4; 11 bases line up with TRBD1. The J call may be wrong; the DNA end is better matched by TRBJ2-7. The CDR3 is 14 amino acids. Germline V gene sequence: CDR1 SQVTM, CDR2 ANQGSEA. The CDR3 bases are TGCAGCGCCCTCGGGGACAGGGGGTTTTACGAGCAGTACTTC. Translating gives CSALGDRGFYEQYF.

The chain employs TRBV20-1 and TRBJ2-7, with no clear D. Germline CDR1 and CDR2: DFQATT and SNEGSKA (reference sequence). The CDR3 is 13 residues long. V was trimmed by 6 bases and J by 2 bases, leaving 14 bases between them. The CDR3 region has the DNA TGCAGTGCAAAGAGGTCAGTGACCTACGAGCAGTACTTC. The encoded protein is CSAKRSVTYEQYF.